One and the same sample provided the 24 T cell receptor beta chains below, sequenced in a study of Ad26.COV2.S vaccination and SARS-CoV-2 variants. Libraries were prepared by immunoSEQ multiplex PCR; TCRdb keeps only in-frame clonotypes and omits some of them. This table has some 340,000 clones, roughly 86% appearing once. Indicated treatment: about 20 received Ad26.COV2.S at low or high dose, single or two shots; five or six received placebo; per-sample allocation not given. Collection of the samples took place on day 63 after the first injection of vaccine or placebo. Sequences were derived from peripheral blood, sampled in a trial of Ad26.COV2.S vaccine versus placebo. The receptors shown here come from a person aged 18 to 65 who received the Ad26.COV2.S COVID-19 vaccine or a placebo.

The gene calls are TRBV5-1 and TRBJ1-2; TRBD1 matches 8 bases. Trimming removed 3 bases from V and 5 bases from J; junction bases left unmatched: 9. Germline loops: CDR1 SGHRS, CDR2 YFSETQ. The CDR3 sequence is 15 residues long. The CDR3 DNA is TGCGCCAGCAGCTCTCAGCTGACAGGGGAATATGGCTACACCTTC. Its protein is CASSSQLTGEYGYTF.

This sequence joins TRBV4-3 and TRBJ2-3, with 8 bases aligning to TRBD1. Trimming removed 3 bases from V and 5 bases from J; junction bases left unmatched: 1. The CDR3 is made up of 13 amino acids. Germline assignment: CDR1 LGHNA and CDR2 YSLEER. CDR3 region: CASSQDREDTQYF. The CDR3 coding sequence is TGCGCCAGCAGCCAGGACAGGGAAGATACGCAGTATTTT.

CDR3 nucleotide sequence: TGTGCCAGCAGCTCACTAAAAGACAGGGGATCCTACGAGCAGTACTTC. Encoded protein: CASSSLKDRGSYEQYF. The V call is TRBV6-2 or TRBV6-3, the J call TRBJ2-7; TRBD1 matches 8 bases. Germline V gene sequence: CDR1 MNHEY, CDR2 SVGEGT. After removal of 6 bases from V and 1 base from J, the junction contained 11 bases not matched to a gene. CDR3 size: 16 residues.

This rearrangement joins TRBV7-2 to TRBJ2-5; 7 bases line up with TRBD1. Trimming at V came to 1 base and at J to 1 base, leaving 3 bases not matched to a gene. The CDR3 sequence is 15 residues long. Germline V lookup: CDR1 SGHTA, CDR2 FQGNSA. The CDR3 coding sequence is TGTGCCAGCAGCTTAGTGACAGGGTTCCAAGAGACCCAGTACTTC. As protein: CASSLVTGFQETQYF.

The chain links TRBV5-1 to TRBJ2-5; 11 nucleotides match TRBD1. This CDR3 comprises 15 residues. V trimming: 4 bases; J trimming: 5 bases; junction bases outside the gene matches: 7. Germline V gene lookup returns CDR1 SGHRS and CDR2 YFSETQ. The CDR3 region has the DNA TGCGCCAGCAGCCCCCGGACAGGGGGCAAGGAGACCCAGTACTTC. Translating it yields CASSPRTGGKETQYF.

This chain joins TRBV30 and TRBJ1-1, with 7 positions matching TRBD1. This CDR3 comprises 14 residues. The V segment lost 6 bases and the J segment 3 bases; nucleotides outside the gene matches: 10. The germline V gene has CDR1 GTSNPN and CDR2 SVGIG (reference sequence). The CDR3 nucleotides are TGTGCCTGTCCACAGGGGTTAGGGTACACTGAAGCTTTCTTT. Translated: CACPQGLGYTEAFF.

J is TRBJ2-7 and V is TRBV25-1; D gene ambiguous. Germline CDR1 and CDR2: MGHDK and SYGVNS. There are 14 residues in the CDR3. With 1 base removed from V and 0 bases from J, the gap between germline ends came to 7 bases. CDR3 sequence (DNA): TGTGCCAGCAGTGAATCGGGCGGCTCCTACGAGCAGTACTTC. Protein: CASSESGGSYEQYF.

The J gene is TRBJ2-7, the V gene TRBV30, with TRBD1 matching over 9 bases. V was pared by 5 bases and J by 0 bases, with 5 bases of the junction left unmatched. CDR3 length equals 14 residues. Looked up from germline, CDR1 is GTSNPN and CDR2 is SVGIG (reference sequence). The CDR3 spells CAWDRDRASYEQYF. The CDR3 DNA reads as TGTGCCTGGGATCGGGACAGGGCCTCCTACGAGCAGTACTTC.

The J gene is TRBJ2-1, the V gene TRBV5-1; 8 bases agree with TRBD2. CDR1 SGHRS and CDR2 YFSETQ come from the germline V gene. The CDR3 is 15 amino acids. J gave up 4 bases and V 3 bases, and 6 bases lay outside the gene matches. As DNA, the CDR3 is TGCGCCAGCAGCTCAGCAGCGGGGGATTACAATGAGCAGTTCTTC. This codes for CASSSAAGDYNEQFF. Looking up the rest from reference TRBV5-1 and TRBJ2-1 gives the full variable domain: KAGVTQTPRYLIKTRGQQVTLSCSPISGHRSVSWYQQTPGQGLQFLFEYFSETQRNKGNFPGRFSGRQFSNSRSEMNVSTLELGDSALYLCASSSAAGDYNEQFFGPGTRLTVL.

J is TRBJ1-1 and V is TRBV6-5; TRBD1 aligns across 7 bases. V shed 5 bases, J shed 4 bases, and the junction held 7 bases outside the gene matches. The length of the CDR3 is 14 residues. The germline CDR1 and CDR2 sequences are MNHEY and SVGAGI. The CDR3 DNA sequence: TGTGCCAGCAGTACCGGGACAGCTGTCACTGAAGCTTTCTTT. Its protein product is CASSTGTAVTEAFF.

The CDR3 reads CASSPDSNQPQHF. The CDR3 DNA sequence: TGTGCCAGCAGTCCCGATAGCAATCAGCCCCAGCATTTT. V is TRBV6-4 and J is TRBJ1-5, with unresolved D. From germline, CDR1 is MRHNA and CDR2 SNTAGT. The CDR3 is 13 amino acids. V shed 5 bases and J shed 0 bases, with 5 bases lying between them.

This clone came up a few times. The V gene is TRBV21-1, the J gene TRBJ1-6; no check of the table's D call, TRBD1, against the DNA was made. TRBV21-1 is given as a pseudogene. This CDR3 has 18 residues. This CDR3 is CASSNPMMDRKANSPLHF. The CDR3 DNA is TGTGCCAGCAGCAACCCGATGATGGACAGGAAGGCAAATTCACCCCTCCACTTT.

The chain has TRBV24-1 and TRBJ1-4; 7 bases align to TRBD1. This CDR3 is 18 amino acids long. V shed 10 bases and J 1 base; nucleotides not matched to a gene: 17. CDR1 is KGHDR and CDR2 is SFDVKD in the germline V gene. In nucleotides, the CDR3 is TGTGCCACGCTCCGGGGGAGGGGGCCAGTCGAAACTAATGAAAAACTGTTTTTT. Protein sequence: CATLRGRGPVETNEKLFF.

The rearrangement links TRBV6-6 to TRBJ1-1, with TRBD1 as a possible D gene (6 bases). The CDR3 runs to 12 residues. V was shortened by 7 bases and J by 8 bases, with 14 bases between the two germline ends. Germline V gene sequence: CDR1 MNHNY, CDR2 SVGAGI (reference sequence). CDR3 sequence: CASTANRAEAFF. As DNA, the CDR3 is TGTGCCAGCACCGCAAACAGGGCGGAAGCTTTCTTT.

Written as DNA, the CDR3 is TGTGCCAGCAGTGAATTAGGGGTCGGTTCAAACGCAGATACGCAGTATTTT. This translates into CASSELGVGSNADTQYF. The V call is TRBV25-1, the J call TRBJ2-3; tentative D call: TRBD1 (5 bases). V shed 1 base and J shed 4 bases, with 18 bases lying between them. Germline V gene lookup returns CDR1 MGHDK and CDR2 SYGVNS. The CDR3 length is 17 residues.

V gene TRBV28 combines with J gene TRBJ1-2, with D possibly TRBD1 on 6 matching bases. V was trimmed by 6 bases and J by 7 bases, leaving 15 bases between them. This CDR3 is 13 amino acids long. The germline gives CDR1 MDHEN, CDR2 SYDVKM. CDR3 coding DNA: TGTGCCAGCAGACTGGGGACAAGGGTTGGCTACACCTTC. It encodes CASRLGTRVGYTF.

The chain carries TRBV5-1 and TRBJ2-2; a possible D gene is TRBD1 (6 bases). The V gene's germline CDR1 is SGHRS and CDR2 YFSETQ. The V and J ends lost 3 bases and 5 bases respectively, with 11 bases between them. The length of the CDR3 is 14 residues. CDR3 DNA sequence: TGCGCCAGCAGCTGGGGCAGGGGTACCGGGGAGCTGTTTTTT. This sequence encodes CASSWGRGTGELFF.

This chain connects TRBV19 to TRBJ1-5; D call uncertain. V gave up 6 bases and J gave up 2 bases, with 8 bases separating them. The germline V gene has CDR1 LNHDA and CDR2 SQIVND (reference sequence). This CDR3 has 13 residues. The CDR3: CASSHGGNQPQHF. For the CDR3, the DNA is TGTGCCAGTAGCCATGGCGGCAATCAGCCCCAGCATTTT.

The V gene is TRBV11-3, the J gene TRBJ1-1; D not certain. The CDR3 has 13 residues. Germline V CDR1 and CDR2: SGHNT, YENEEA. The V end lost 0 bases, the J end lost 5 bases, and 7 bases lay between the germline ends. The CDR3 coding sequence is TGTGCCAGCAGCTTAGAAAGGTCGACTGAAGCTTTCTTT. This sequence encodes CASSLERSTEAFF.

The genes are TRBV7-9 and TRBJ2-7; maybe TRBD1 (5 bases). V lost 4 bases and J 3 bases, leaving 10 bases between the germline ends. This CDR3 is 13 amino acids long. In germline, CDR1 is SEHNR, CDR2 FQNEAQ (reference sequence). In DNA, the CDR3 is TGTGCCAGCAGCTCCGACAGATTCTACGAGCAGTACTTC. Its protein is CASSSDRFYEQYF.

The chain links TRBV7-8 to TRBJ2-7; D is undetermined. This CDR3 region has 13 residues. V lost 5 bases to trimming and J lost 4 bases, with 12 bases between them. Germline CDR1 and CDR2: SGHVS and FQNEAQ. The chain's CDR3 is CASSLLTRYEQYF. The CDR3 DNA is TGTGCCAGCAGCCTCTTAACCCGGTACGAGCAGTACTTC.

The chain links TRBV19 to TRBJ1-2; TRBD1 agrees at 11 bases. V lost 7 bases to trimming and J lost 1 base; unmatched junction nucleotides: 11. The V gene's germline CDR1 is LNHDA and CDR2 SQIVND (reference sequence). The length of the CDR3 is 17 residues. DNA for the CDR3: TGTGCCAGTACTCAAATGGGGACAGGGGGATTTAACTATGGCTACACCTTC. Its protein product is CASTQMGTGGFNYGYTF.

The CDR3 region has the DNA TGTGCCAGCCTGAATGGCGGGCGTCTTAACTATGGCTACACCTTC. Its protein product is CASLNGGRLNYGYTF. This chain links TRBV5-6 with TRBJ1-2; no clear D gene. The V end was cut by 7 bases, the J end by 1 base, with 17 bases between. Germline V gene data show CDR1 as SGHDT and CDR2 as YYEEEE. The CDR3 has 15 residues.

The V call is TRBV7-6, the J call TRBJ2-7; D may be TRBD2 (6 bases). The CDR3 sequence is 14 residues long. V was shortened by 5 bases and J by 4 bases, with 15 bases between the two germline ends. Germline CDR1 reads SGHVS; CDR2 reads FNYEAQ. CDR3 residues: CASSRGDGGYEQYF. The DNA for the CDR3 is TGTGCCAGCAGCCGCGGGGACGGCGGGTACGAGCAGTACTTC. Full variable domain (missing parts from reference TRBV7-6 and TRBJ2-7): GAGVSQSPRYKVTKRGQDVALRCDPISGHVSLYWYRQALGQGPEFLTYFNYEAQQDKSGLPNDRFSAERPEGSISTLTIQRTEQRDSAMYRCASSRGDGGYEQYFGPGTRLTVT.